This T cell receptor beta chain comes out of a study of blood T cells in healthy people across ages. Whole-study findings and limits: Changes seen in expanded clonotypes were possibly confounded by donor CMV status left unknown.

Note on this clonotype: Antigen unknown.

The individuals who served as donors were healthy Caucasians living in Russia, aged roughly 6 to 100. This CDR3 has 20 residues. Germline V gene data show CDR1 as SEHNR and CDR2 as FQNEAQ (reference sequence). After removal of 4 bases from V and 0 bases from J, the junction contained 13 bases not matched to a gene. Together with a sample-barcoded 5' primer, a J-beta primer mix was included in a second PCR lasting roughly 6 to 12 cycles. TCRdb reanalysed the 5' RACE reads using MiXCR and keeps one entry per CDR3 protein. The sample has about 1.4 million distinct CDR3 sequences; approximately 60% are singletons.

This TCR came from a man between 18 and 29 years old in good health. Sequenced sample: blood. The chain couples TRBV7-9 to TRBJ1-5, with 12 bases that match TRBD1. DNA for the CDR3: TGTGCCAGCAGCTCAGTAGCAGGGACAGGGGGCGCCTATAGCAATCAGCCCCAGCATTTT. Protein product: CASSSVAGTGGAYSNQPQHF.